Included here is one T cell receptor (beta chain) sequence, with context. Its antigen is still unknown. Using immunoSEQ multiplex PCR, the repertoire was profiled, and TCRdb retains in-frame clones only, with some absent. The table shows tens of thousands of clones, with around 81% occurring only once. This sample is drawn from a study of T cells in localized non-small cell lung cancer. In germline, CDR1 is GTSNPN, CDR2 SVGIG (reference sequence). The CDR3 length is 14 residues. The V end was cut by 2 bases, the J end by 7 bases, with 14 bases between. Study results and caveats: There were a median around 59 of the top 100 tumor clones appearing in adjacent lung. Sequencing was limited to one tumor region, leaving the possibility of heterogeneity open.

This TCR was sampled from a female donor of 60 years or more with stage II squamous cell lung carcinoma. This chain connects TRBV30 to TRBJ1-4; no firm D call. The sequences come from peripheral blood, collected before any cancer treatment. The CDR3: CAWSPITGSEKLFF. The CDR3 DNA sequence: TGTGCCTGGAGTCCGATCACGGGGAGTGAAAAACTGTTTTTT.